The clone carrying this TCR beta chain was observed a few times. The antigen remains unidentified. Treatment described: oral pan-JAK inhibitor, 5-10 mg twice daily. Investigators sorted PBMCs to obtain both CD4+ and CD8+ T cells. The data belong to a study of CD8+ T cells in alopecia areata. The CDR3 length is 15 residues. Germline V gene sequence: CDR1 LNHDA, CDR2 SQIVND (reference sequence). Unmatched junction bases numbered 7, after V lost 4 bases and J lost 5 bases. Once RNA had been extracted, it was reverse transcribed into cDNA to act as the sequencing template. Assay: immunoSEQ multiplex PCR; the TCRdb copy retains only in-frame clones and omits some. Of roughly 120,000 clones listed, approximately 52% are singletons. Whole-study findings and limits: Many expanded lesional clones stayed in scalp and blood while on tofacitinib. Since there was just one nonresponder, nobody can yet say how baseline CD8+ expansion ties to response.

The sequencing here drew on CD8+ T cells sorted from blood, taken at week 4, from a patient treated with tofacitinib. This chain joins TRBV19 and TRBJ2-3; TRBD2 agrees at 9 bases. The sequence was obtained from a human donor with alopecia areata. The CDR3, as DNA: TGTGCCAGTAGTAAGTTTAGCGGGGGCGAAGATACGCAGTATTTT. It yields the protein CASSKFSGGEDTQYF.